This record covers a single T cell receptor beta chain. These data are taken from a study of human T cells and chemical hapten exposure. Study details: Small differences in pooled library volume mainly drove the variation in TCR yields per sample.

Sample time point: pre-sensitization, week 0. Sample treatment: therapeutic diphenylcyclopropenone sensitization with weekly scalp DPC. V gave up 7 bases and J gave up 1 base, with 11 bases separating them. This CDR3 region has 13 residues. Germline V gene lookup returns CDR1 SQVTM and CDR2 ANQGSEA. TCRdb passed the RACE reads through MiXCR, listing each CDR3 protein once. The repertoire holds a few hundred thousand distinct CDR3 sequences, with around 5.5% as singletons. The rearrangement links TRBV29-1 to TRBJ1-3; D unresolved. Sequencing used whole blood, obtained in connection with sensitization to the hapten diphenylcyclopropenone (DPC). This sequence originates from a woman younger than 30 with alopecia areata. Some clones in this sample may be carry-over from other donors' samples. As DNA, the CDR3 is TGCAGCGCCTCTTACAGTTCTGGAAACACCATATATTTT. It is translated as CSASYSSGNTIYF.